The sequence of this T cell receptor beta chain was determined in a study of blood T cell repertoires in COVID-19. Study as a whole: Sites in the United States, Italy and Spain provided acute and convalescent COVID-19 samples. T cells, B-cell-depleted T cells, or PBMCs provided the cDNA or gDNA that served as material.

Clinical histories supplied by participants themselves formed the basis of cohort assignment. The protocol was immunoSEQ multiplex PCR, while the TCRdb copy is restricted to in-frame clones and leaves out a portion. The repertoire includes about 210,000 clones, around 88% of them detected once, and about 6% sits in the top ten. There are 13 residues in the CDR3. The germline CDR1 and CDR2 sequences are MNHEY and SMNVEV (reference sequence). Trimming took 4 bases from V and 0 from J, leaving 4 bases between them. As regards this clone: Other DNA sequences of this sample code for an identical CDR3.

Sample: PBMCs or T cells enriched from blood (not recorded which). V usage is TRBV27 and J usage is TRBJ1-5; no clear D. The receptor's source is a man aged 40-50 years with acute COVID-19. The CDR3 protein is CASSYSSNQPQHF. The CDR3 DNA sequence: TGTGCCAGCAGTTATAGTAGCAATCAGCCCCAGCATTTT.